These 3 T cell receptor beta chains came from one sample sequenced in a study of Graves' ophthalmopathy and Graves' hyperthyroidism. Scientists amplified the TCR beta CDR3 regions from RNA transcripts. In the first round, RT-PCR was carried out with HTBI primers, and a multiplex PCR formed the second round. In TCRdb, the multiplex PCR reads were re-called with MiXCR into one record per CDR3 protein. The sample holds 350,000 to 450,000 distinct CDR3 sequences, roughly 21% seen once. The specimen was peripheral blood. These receptors originate from a woman between 18 and 30 years old with stable Graves' hyperthyroidism.

This clonotype was counted at least ten times. The genes are TRBV30 and TRBJ2-7; 9 bases are shared with TRBD2. The V segment lost 5 bases and the J segment 6 bases; nucleotides outside the gene matches: 2. This CDR3 is built from 11 residues. The germline CDR1 and CDR2 sequences are GTSNPN and SVGIG (reference sequence). CDR3 coding DNA: TGTGCCTGGTCTAGCGGGATCGAGCAGTACTTC. It encodes CAWSSGIEQYF.

This chain joins TRBV29-1 and TRBJ2-7; a weak D match, TRBD2 (5 bases). The CDR3 totals 11 residues. CDR1 is SQVTM and CDR2 is ANQGSEA in the germline V gene. Trimming removed 5 bases from V and 4 bases from J, with 9 bases in between. CDR3 amino acids: CSVNGVYEQYF. The CDR3 DNA reads TGCAGCGTTAACGGGGTGTACGAGCAGTACTTC.

Note on this clonotype: A junction boundary mismatches the germline segment, possibly from a read error. This chain connects TRBV12-3 or TRBV12-4 to TRBJ2-5, with D unclear. This CDR3 has 14 amino acids. The CDR3 bases are TGTGCCAGGAGTTTGAGGCAGAATCTAGAGACCCAGTACTTT. Amino acid sequence: CARSLRQNLETQYF.